What follows describes a single TCR beta chain. Its matching antigen is unknown. These data come from a study of shared clonotypes between healthy human individuals. Study conclusions and caveats: The authors sampled blood alone, and tissue repertoires likely differ. The small donor group covered limited genetic and exposure diversity.

CDR1 is LNHDA and CDR2 is SQIVND in the germline V gene (reference sequence). After removal of 8 bases from V and 3 bases from J, the junction contained 7 bases not matched to a gene. The length of the CDR3 is 14 residues. Original handling: With immunoSEQ giving junction-only sequences and no quality scores, filtering differed. Profiled with immunoSEQ multiplex PCR; TCRdb holds only in-frame clones, not every one. V and J calls and clone size are given by that table; D and trimming were obtained from the DNA. The table has some 900,000 clones, over 75% seen once; the top ten hold about 1.5%. The sequence derives from a man in his late teens or twenties in good health. This chain links TRBV19 with TRBJ1-2; 9 positions match TRBD1. The sample comprised memory CD4+ T cells sorted from blood. Specified subset: CD45RA-negative fraction. The CDR3 protein is CASVTGGVDYGYTF. CDR3 sequence (DNA): TGTGCCAGTGTAACAGGGGGCGTCGACTATGGCTACACCTTC.